A single sample gave rise to the 11 T cell receptor beta chains below, sequenced in a study of blood T cell repertoires in COVID-19. TCRdb keeps only in-frame clones here, not all; method: immunoSEQ multiplex PCR. The table has some 100,000 clones, 88% seen once. Sequences were obtained from peripheral blood. All receptors come from a woman aged 80 or older with active COVID-19.

This sequence joins TRBV15 and TRBJ2-5; TRBD2 matches 7 bases. Germline values: CDR1 LNHNV, CDR2 YYDKDF (reference sequence). This CDR3 spans 14 amino acids. V shed 7 bases and J 1 base; nucleotides not matched to a gene: 6. This chain's CDR3 is CATIEGGTQETQYF. In DNA form, the CDR3 reads TGTGCCACCATTGAGGGAGGGACCCAAGAGACCCAGTACTTC.

This chain links TRBV5-4 with TRBJ1-4; D remains unclear. V was clipped by 0 bases and J by 2 bases, with 5 bases between them. Per the germline V gene, CDR1 is SGHNT and CDR2 is YYREEE (reference sequence). CDR3 size: 14 residues. In nucleotides, the CDR3 is TGTGCCAGCAGCTTGGGGGCGACTAATGAAAAACTGTTTTTT. Encoded protein: CASSLGATNEKLFF.

This chain connects TRBV28 to TRBJ1-2, with TRBD1 identical over 9 bases. The V gene's germline CDR1 is MDHEN and CDR2 SYDVKM. The CDR3 length is 14 residues. V dropped 6 bases and J dropped 7; count of bases not matched to a gene: 9. The CDR3 nucleotides read TGTGCCAGCAGCCCTGGGGGGACAGGGAGTGGCTACACCTTC. The encoded protein is CASSPGGTGSGYTF.

This chain joins TRBV6-6 and TRBJ2-1, with a possible D match to TRBD1 (5 bases). Germline values: CDR1 MNHNY, CDR2 SVGAGI (reference sequence). The CDR3 sequence is 15 residues long. Trimming shortened V by 7 bases and J by 4 bases, and 17 bases separated the two germline ends. The CDR3 region has the DNA TGTGCCAGCACTACTTCTGGGGCTAGTTACAATGAGCAGTTCTTC. This gives the protein CASTTSGASYNEQFF.

The genes are TRBV6-2 or TRBV6-3 and TRBJ2-7; TRBD2 matches 11 bases. The CDR3 contains 15 residues. The V gene's germline CDR1 is MNHEY and CDR2 SVGEGT. The junction had 2 bases not matched to a gene; V was cut back by 0 bases and J by 4 bases. The CDR3 DNA reads TGTGCCAGCAGTTACTCCATAGCGGGAGGGTACGAGCAGTACTTC. This sequence encodes CASSYSIAGGYEQYF.

Here the CDR3 DNA reads TGTGCCAGCAGCCACCCCACAAGGAACACTGAAGCTTTCTTT. Protein product: CASSHPTRNTEAFF. The genes are TRBV7-2 and TRBJ1-1, with no clear D. With 5 bases removed from V and 1 base from J, the gap between germline ends came to 11 bases. Germline CDR1 and CDR2: SGHTA and FQGNSA. CDR3 length: 14 residues.

The chain employs TRBV4-2 and TRBJ2-7; a possible D gene is TRBD2 (6 bases). This CDR3 has 14 residues. V lost 4 bases, J lost 3 bases, and 13 bases lay in between. Germline CDR1 LGHNA, CDR2 YNFKEQ. DNA of the CDR3: TGTGCCAGCAGCCTCGGGACTCGATTCTACGAGCAGTACTTC. It specifies CASSLGTRFYEQYF.

The V gene is TRBV28, the J gene TRBJ2-7, with D perhaps matching TRBD2 (5 bases). Germline V CDR1 and CDR2: MDHEN, SYDVKM. Trimming stripped 4 bases from V and 5 bases from J, with 9 bases between. This CDR3 region has 12 residues. The CDR3 nucleotides are TGTGCCAGCAGTTCTAGCAGGAACGAGCAGTACTTC. It translates to CASSSSRNEQYF.

The chain uses TRBV6-5 and TRBJ1-1; the match to TRBD1 covers 9 bases. V shed 10 bases, J shed 4 bases, and the junction held 7 bases outside the gene matches. This CDR3 comprises 13 residues. The germline CDR1 and CDR2 sequences are MNHEY and SVGAGI. This CDR3 reads CATTQGAFTEAFF. The CDR3 nucleotides are TGTGCCACCACACAGGGGGCATTCACTGAAGCTTTCTTT.

The chain recombines TRBV30 with TRBJ1-5; perhaps TRBD1 as D (6 bases). Per germline, CDR1 GTSNPN and CDR2 SVGIG (reference sequence). Trimming left V 4 bases short and J 0 bases short, with 7 bases between. There are 13 residues in the CDR3. Here the CDR3 reads CAWTGDSNQPQHF. CDR3 nucleotides: TGTGCCTGGACAGGGGATAGCAATCAGCCCCAGCATTTT.

The V and J genes are TRBV28 and TRBJ1-1; D gene uncertain. V was pared by 1 base and J by 8 bases, with 8 bases between. This CDR3 is 12 amino acids long. Germline CDR1 is MDHEN and CDR2 is SYDVKM. CDR3 loop: CASSLFGQEAFF. CDR3 in DNA: TGTGCCAGCAGTTTATTTGGCCAGGAAGCTTTCTTT.